This T cell receptor beta chain comes out of a study of glioma-infiltrating T cells after dendritic cell vaccination. General study points: TCR clonality showed no direct relationship with survival. The cohort had few patients with full blood and tumor sets.

Data came from immunoSEQ multiplex PCR; TCRdb stores just in-frame clones and leaves some out. The table includes just over 95,000 clones, approximately 81% detected once. Per germline, CDR1 SGHRS and CDR2 YFSETQ. The CDR3 has 15 residues. Between the trimmed V and J ends, which lost 0 bases and 2 bases, there was a span of 10 bases. For this clone: Its antigen is undetermined.

V and J are TRBV5-1 and TRBJ2-3; possibly TRBD1 for D (5 bases). The receptor was derived from a human donor with glioblastoma. Here the sequenced sample was blood, taken before dendritic cell vaccination. CDR3 DNA: TGCGCCAGCAGCTTGGGGCAGGGCCTCACAGATACGCAGTATTTT. Residues: CASSLGQGLTDTQYF.